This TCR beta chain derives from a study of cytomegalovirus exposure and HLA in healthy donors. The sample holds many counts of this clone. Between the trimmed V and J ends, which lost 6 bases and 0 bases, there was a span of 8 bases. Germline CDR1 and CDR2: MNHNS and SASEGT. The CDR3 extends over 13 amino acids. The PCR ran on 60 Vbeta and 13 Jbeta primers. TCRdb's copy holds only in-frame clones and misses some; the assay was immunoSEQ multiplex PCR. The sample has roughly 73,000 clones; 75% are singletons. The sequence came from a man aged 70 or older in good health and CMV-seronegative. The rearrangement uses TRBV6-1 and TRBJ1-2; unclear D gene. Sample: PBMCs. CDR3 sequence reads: CASRRSSNYGYTF. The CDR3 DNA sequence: TGTGCCAGCAGGCGGAGCTCTAACTATGGCTACACCTTC.